A single T cell receptor beta chain is shown here with its context. The antigen remains unidentified. The data derive from a study of shared clonotypes between healthy human individuals. Whole-study findings and limits: Sequencing depth was predicted to influence how clonotypes are shared among donors. About 5% of naive CD4 clonotypes were shared across several donors.

The CDR3 runs to 15 residues. From germline, CDR1 is SGHTA and CDR2 FQGNSA. J was trimmed by 9 bases and V by 5 bases; bases with no gene match: 6. Only in-frame clones appear in the TCRdb table, and some are missing; sequencing was by immunoSEQ multiplex PCR. The sample yields about a million clones, about three quarters seen once. The receptor's source is a young man in good health. The sequencing sample was made of memory CD4+ T cells sorted from blood. This sample's subset: CD45RA-negative fraction. V and J are TRBV7-2 and TRBJ2-5; TRBD2 matches 16 bases. In DNA form, the CDR3 reads TGTGCCAGCAGCCCGGGACTAGCGGGAGGGATGTCCCAGTACTTC. Translated, it gives CASSPGLAGGMSQYF.